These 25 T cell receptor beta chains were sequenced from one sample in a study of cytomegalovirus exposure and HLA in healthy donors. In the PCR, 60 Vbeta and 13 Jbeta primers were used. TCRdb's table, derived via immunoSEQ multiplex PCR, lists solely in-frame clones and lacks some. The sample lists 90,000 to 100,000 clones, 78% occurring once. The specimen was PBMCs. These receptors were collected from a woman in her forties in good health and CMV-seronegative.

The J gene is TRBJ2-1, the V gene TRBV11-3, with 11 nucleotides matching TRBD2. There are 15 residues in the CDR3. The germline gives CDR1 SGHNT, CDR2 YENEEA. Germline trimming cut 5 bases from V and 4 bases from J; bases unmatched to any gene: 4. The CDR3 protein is CASSIAGGKYNEQFF. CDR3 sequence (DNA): TGTGCCAGCAGCATAGCGGGAGGGAAGTACAATGAGCAGTTCTTC.

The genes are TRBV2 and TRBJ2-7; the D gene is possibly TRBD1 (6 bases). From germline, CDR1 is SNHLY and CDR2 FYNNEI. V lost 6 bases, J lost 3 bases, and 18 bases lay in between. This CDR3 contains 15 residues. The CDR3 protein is CASRYGQWNNYEQYF. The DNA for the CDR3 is TGTGCCAGCAGATATGGACAGTGGAATAACTACGAGCAGTACTTC.

The CDR3 bases are TGTGCCAGCAGTTTGACTTCCTACGAGCAGTACTTC. It specifies CASSLTSYEQYF. The gene calls are TRBV28 and TRBJ2-7, with D unresolved. V was pared by 3 bases and J by 1 base, with 4 bases between. Germline V CDR1 and CDR2: MDHEN, SYDVKM. This CDR3 region has 12 residues.

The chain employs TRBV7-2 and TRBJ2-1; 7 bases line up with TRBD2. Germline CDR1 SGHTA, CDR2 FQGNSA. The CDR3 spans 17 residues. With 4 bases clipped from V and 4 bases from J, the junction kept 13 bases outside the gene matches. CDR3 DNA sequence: TGTGCCAGCAGCTCGACGGCCGGGAGGAATTCTTACAATGAGCAGTTCTTC. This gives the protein CASSSTAGRNSYNEQFF. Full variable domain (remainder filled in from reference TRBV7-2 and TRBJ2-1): GAGVSQSPSNKVTEKGKDVELRCDPISGHTALYWYRQSLGQGLEFLIYFQGNSAPDKSGLPSDRFSAERTGGSVSTLTIQRTQQEDSAVYLCASSSTAGRNSYNEQFFGPGTRLTVL.

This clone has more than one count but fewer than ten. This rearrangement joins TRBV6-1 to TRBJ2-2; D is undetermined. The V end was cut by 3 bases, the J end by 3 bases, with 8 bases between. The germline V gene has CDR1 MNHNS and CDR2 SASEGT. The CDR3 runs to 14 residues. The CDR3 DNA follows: TGTGCCAGCAGTGACGGGTGGGACACCGGGGAGCTGTTTTTT. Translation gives CASSDGWDTGELFF.

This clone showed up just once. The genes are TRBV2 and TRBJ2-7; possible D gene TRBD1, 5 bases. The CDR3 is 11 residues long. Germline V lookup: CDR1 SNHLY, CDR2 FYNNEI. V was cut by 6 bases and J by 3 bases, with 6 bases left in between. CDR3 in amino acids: CASRTVYEQYF. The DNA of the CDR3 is TGTGCCAGCAGGACAGTCTACGAGCAGTACTTC.

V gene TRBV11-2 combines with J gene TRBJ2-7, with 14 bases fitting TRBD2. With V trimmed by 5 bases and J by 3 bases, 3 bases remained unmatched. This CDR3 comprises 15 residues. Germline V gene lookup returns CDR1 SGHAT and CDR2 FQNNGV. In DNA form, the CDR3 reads TGTGCCAGCAGCCGACTAGCGGGAGGGGGCTACGAGCAGTACTTC. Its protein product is CASSRLAGGGYEQYF.

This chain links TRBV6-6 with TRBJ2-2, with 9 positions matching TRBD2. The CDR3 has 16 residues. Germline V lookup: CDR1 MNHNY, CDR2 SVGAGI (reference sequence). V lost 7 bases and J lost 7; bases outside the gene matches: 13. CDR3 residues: CASTPSGGTSHGELFF. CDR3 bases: TGTGCCAGCACCCCCTCCGGGGGGACTAGCCACGGGGAGCTGTTTTTT.

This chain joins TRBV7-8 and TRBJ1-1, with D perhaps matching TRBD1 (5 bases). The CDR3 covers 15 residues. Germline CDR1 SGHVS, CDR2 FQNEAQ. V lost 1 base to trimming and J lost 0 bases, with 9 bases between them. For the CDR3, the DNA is TGTGCCAGCAGCTTAGATGGGGGGATGAACACTGAAGCTTTCTTT. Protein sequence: CASSLDGGMNTEAFF. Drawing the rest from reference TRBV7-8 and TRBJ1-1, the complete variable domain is GAGVSQSPRYKVAKRGQDVALRCDPISGHVSLFWYQQALGQGPEFLTYFQNEAQLDKSGLPSDRFFAERPEGSVSTLKIQRTQQEDSAVYLCASSLDGGMNTEAFFGQGTRLTVV.

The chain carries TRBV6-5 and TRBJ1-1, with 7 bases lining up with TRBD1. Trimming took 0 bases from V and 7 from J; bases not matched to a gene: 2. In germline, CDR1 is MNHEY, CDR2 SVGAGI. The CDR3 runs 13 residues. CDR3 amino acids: CASSYSTGLEAFF. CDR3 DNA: TGTGCCAGCAGTTACTCGACAGGGCTTGAAGCTTTCTTT.

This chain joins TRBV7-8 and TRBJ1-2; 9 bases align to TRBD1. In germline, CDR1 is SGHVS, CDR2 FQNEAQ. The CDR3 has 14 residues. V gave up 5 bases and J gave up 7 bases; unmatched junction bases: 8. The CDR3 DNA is TGTGCCAGCAGCGGCGACAGGGGGGCCTCTGGCTACACCTTC. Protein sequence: CASSGDRGASGYTF.

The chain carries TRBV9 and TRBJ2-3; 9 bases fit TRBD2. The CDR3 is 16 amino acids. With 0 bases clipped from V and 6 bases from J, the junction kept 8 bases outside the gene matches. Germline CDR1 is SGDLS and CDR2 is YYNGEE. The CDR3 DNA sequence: TGTGCCAGCAGCGTAGTGGGTAGCGGGAGAGATGATACGCAGTATTTT. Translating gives CASSVVGSGRDDTQYF.

The chain's CDR3 is CASKVFRADQPQHF. For the CDR3, the DNA is TGTGCCAGCAAAGTTTTCAGGGCTGATCAGCCCCAGCATTTT. This chain joins TRBV6-1 and TRBJ1-5; D is perhaps TRBD1 (5 bases). CDR3 length: 14 residues. Germline V lookup: CDR1 MNHNS, CDR2 SASEGT. Trimming left V 7 bases short and J 5 bases short, with 15 bases between.

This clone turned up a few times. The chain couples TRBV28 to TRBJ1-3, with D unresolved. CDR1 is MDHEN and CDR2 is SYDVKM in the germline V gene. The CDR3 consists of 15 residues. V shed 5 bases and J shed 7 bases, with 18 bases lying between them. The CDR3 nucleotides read TGTGCCAGCAGTATTGGTGGGAGAGGGAGGAACACCATATATTTT. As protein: CASSIGGRGRNTIYF.

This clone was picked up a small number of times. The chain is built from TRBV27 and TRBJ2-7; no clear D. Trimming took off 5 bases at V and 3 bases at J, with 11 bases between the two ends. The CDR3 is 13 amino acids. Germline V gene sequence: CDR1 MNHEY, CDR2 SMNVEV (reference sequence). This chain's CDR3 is CASSIRAGYEQYF. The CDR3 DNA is TGTGCCAGCAGTATTCGCGCCGGCTACGAGCAGTACTTC.

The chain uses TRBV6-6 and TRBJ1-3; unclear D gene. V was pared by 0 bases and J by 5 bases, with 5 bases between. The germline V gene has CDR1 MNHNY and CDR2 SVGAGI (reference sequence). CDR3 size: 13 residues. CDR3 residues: CASSYSGRNTIYF. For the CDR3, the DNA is TGTGCCAGCAGTTACTCGGGCAGAAACACCATATATTTT.

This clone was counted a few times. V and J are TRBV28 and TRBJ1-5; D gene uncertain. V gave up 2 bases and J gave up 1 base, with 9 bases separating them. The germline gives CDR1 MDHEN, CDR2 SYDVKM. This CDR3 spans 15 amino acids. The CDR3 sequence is CASSLPQSSNQPQHF. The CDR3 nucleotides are TGTGCCAGCAGTTTACCCCAAAGCAGCAATCAGCCCCAGCATTTT.

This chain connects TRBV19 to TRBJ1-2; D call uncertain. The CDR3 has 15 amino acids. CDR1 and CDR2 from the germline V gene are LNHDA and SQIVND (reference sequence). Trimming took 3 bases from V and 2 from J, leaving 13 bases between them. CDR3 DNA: TGTGCCAGTAGTATCGGCGGCCGGGGAAACTATGGCTACACCTTC. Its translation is CASSIGGRGNYGYTF. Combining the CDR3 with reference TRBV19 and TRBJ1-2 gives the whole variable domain DGGITQSPKYLFRKEGQNVTLSCEQNLNHDAMYWYRQDPGQGLRLIYYSQIVNDFQKGDIAEGYSVSREKKESFPLTVTSAQKNPTAFYLCASSIGGRGNYGYTFGSGTRLTVV.

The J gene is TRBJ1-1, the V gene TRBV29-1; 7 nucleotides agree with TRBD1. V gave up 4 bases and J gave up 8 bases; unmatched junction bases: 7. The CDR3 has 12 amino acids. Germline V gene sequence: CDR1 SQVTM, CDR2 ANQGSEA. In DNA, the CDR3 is TGCAGCGTTGCCAGTGACAGGGCAGAAGCTTTCTTT. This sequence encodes CSVASDRAEAFF.

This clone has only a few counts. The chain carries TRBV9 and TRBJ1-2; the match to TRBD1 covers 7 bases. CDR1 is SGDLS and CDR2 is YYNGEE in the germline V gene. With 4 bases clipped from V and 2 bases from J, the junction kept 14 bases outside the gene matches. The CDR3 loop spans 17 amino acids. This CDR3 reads CASSRRAGTDLNYGYTF. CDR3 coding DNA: TGTGCCAGCAGCCGAAGGGCCGGGACAGACTTAAACTATGGCTACACCTTC.

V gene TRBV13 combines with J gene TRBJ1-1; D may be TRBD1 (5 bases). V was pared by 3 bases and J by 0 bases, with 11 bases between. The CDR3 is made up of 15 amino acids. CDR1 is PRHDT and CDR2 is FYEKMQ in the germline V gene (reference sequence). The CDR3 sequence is CASSFRQPMNTEAFF. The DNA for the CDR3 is TGTGCCAGCAGCTTTAGACAGCCGATGAACACTGAAGCTTTCTTT.

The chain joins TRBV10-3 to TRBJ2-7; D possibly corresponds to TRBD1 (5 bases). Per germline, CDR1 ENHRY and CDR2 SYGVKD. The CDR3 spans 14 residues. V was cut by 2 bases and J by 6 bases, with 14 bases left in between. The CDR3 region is CAISERSREREQYF. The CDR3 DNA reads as TGTGCCATCAGTGAGAGAAGCAGGGAACGCGAGCAGTACTTC.

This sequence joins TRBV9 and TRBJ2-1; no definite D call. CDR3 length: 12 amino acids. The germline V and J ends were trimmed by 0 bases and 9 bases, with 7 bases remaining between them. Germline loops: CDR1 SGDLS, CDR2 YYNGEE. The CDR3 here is CASSVGAPEQFF. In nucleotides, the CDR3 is TGTGCCAGCAGCGTAGGGGCTCCTGAGCAGTTCTTC.

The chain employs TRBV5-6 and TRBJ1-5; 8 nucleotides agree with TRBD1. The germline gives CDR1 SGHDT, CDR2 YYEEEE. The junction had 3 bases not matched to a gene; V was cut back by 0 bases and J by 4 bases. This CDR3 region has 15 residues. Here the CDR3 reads CASSLGQGLNQPQHF. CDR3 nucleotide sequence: TGTGCCAGCAGCTTGGGACAGGGGCTTAATCAGCCCCAGCATTTT.

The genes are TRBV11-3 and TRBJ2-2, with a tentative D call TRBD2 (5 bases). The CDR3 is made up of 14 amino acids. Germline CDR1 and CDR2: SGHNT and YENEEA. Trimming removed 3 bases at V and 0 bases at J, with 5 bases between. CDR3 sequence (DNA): TGTGCCAGCAGCTTGAGGGCGAACACCGGGGAGCTGTTTTTT. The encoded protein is CASSLRANTGELFF.